A selection of T cell receptor beta chains follows, all from one sample in a study of T cell responses to AZD1222 COVID-19 vaccine. Sequenced by immunoSEQ multiplex PCR; TCRdb stores in-frame clones only, minus some. The table includes 150,000 to 160,000 clones, less than 90% detected once. Material: peripheral blood, obtained on day 0 of MenACWY control vaccination. Receptors were obtained from an adult in good health. Both conserved end residues are part of each CDR3. Each record gives: clone size, J gene, D gene, V gene, CDR3 protein, CDR3 DNA. A D gene is named only where the DNA matches it firmly. Clone size appears in some rows only: once, few, many, or a class for an expanded clone.

>.|TRBJ1-2|.|TRBV11-2
CASTLDGTRRGYTF
TGTGCCAGCACTCTAGACGGGACCCGAAGAGGCTACACCTTC
>few|TRBJ1-5|TRBD1|TRBV24-1
CATGQGADQPQHF
TGTGCCACCGGGCAGGGGGCCGATCAGCCCCAGCATTTT
>.|TRBJ1-1|.|TRBV9
CASSPGRAYTEAFF
TGTGCCAGCAGCCCGGGAAGGGCTTACACTGAAGCTTTCTTT
>.|TRBJ2-7|.|TRBV7-9
CASSKSGTPSSYEQYF
TGTGCCAGCAGTAAATCCGGGACTCCGAGCTCCTACGAGCAGTACTTC
>.|TRBJ1-3|.|TRBV18
CASSTGTPDSGNTIYF
TGTGCCAGTTCAACCGGGACACCAGACTCTGGAAACACCATATATTTT
>.|TRBJ2-2|TRBD2|TRBV7-6
CASRTPSGGTGELFF
TGTGCCAGCAGGACTCCTAGCGGGGGGACCGGGGAGCTGTTTTTT
>.|TRBJ2-1|TRBD2|TRBV7-6
CASSFYSGSGNEQFF
TGTGCCAGCAGCTTTTATAGCGGGAGTGGGAATGAGCAGTTCTTC
>once|TRBJ2-1|TRBD1|TRBV7-2
CASSPWGRDRGPSYNEQFF
TGTGCCAGCAGCCCTTGGGGCCGGGACAGGGGGCCGTCCTACAATGAGCAGTTCTTC
>.|TRBJ1-2|.|TRBV7-9
CASSVYTGYGYTF
TGTGCCAGCAGCGTTTACACAGGATATGGCTACACCTTC
>.|TRBJ2-7|.|TRBV5-4
CASSPPGLSYEQYF
TGTGCCAGCAGCCCCCCAGGTCTCTCCTACGAGCAGTACTTC
>.|TRBJ1-1|.|TRBV15
CATSRDLAMNTEAFF
TGTGCCACCAGCAGAGATCTCGCAATGAACACTGAAGCTTTCTTT
>once|TRBJ1-2|TRBD1|TRBV29-1
CSVEATGDGYTF
TGCAGCGTTGAAGCAACAGGGGATGGCTACACCTTC
>.|TRBJ1-1|.|TRBV28
CASMVGFTEAFF
TGTGCCAGCATGGTGGGGTTCACTGAAGCTTTCTTT
>.|TRBJ2-7|.|TRBV5-1
CASSLGDRYEQYF
TGCGCCAGCAGCTTGGGAGACAGGTACGAGCAGTACTTC
>.|TRBJ2-3|.|TRBV5-4
CASSLPARVGDTQYF
TGTGCCAGCAGCTTGCCCGCCAGGGTGGGCGATACGCAGTATTTT
>few|TRBJ1-4|.|TRBV5-4
CASSLANEKLFF
TGTGCCAGCAGCTTGGCTAATGAAAAACTGTTTTTT
>.|TRBJ2-2|.|TRBV5-6
CASSLGVDPGELFF
TGTGCCAGCAGCCTAGGGGTGGACCCCGGGGAGCTGTTTTTT
>.|TRBJ1-1|.|TRBV6-1
CASSEVWLNTEAFF
TGTGCCAGCAGTGAAGTATGGCTGAACACTGAAGCTTTCTTT
>.|TRBJ1-1|.|TRBV5-1
CASSLGDLNTEAFF
TGCGCCAGCAGCTTGGGGGACCTGAACACTGAAGCTTTCTTT
>.|TRBJ1-5|.|TRBV15
CATSRGGQAFYSNQPQHF
TGTGCCACCAGCAGAGGAGGGCAGGCGTTTTATAGCAATCAGCCCCAGCATTTT
>.|TRBJ1-6|.|TRBV27
CASSLSRPYNSPLHF
TGTGCCAGCAGTTTATCCAGGCCCTATAATTCACCCCTCCACTTT
>.|TRBJ1-5|.|TRBV19
CASSIDLGQPQHF
TGTGCCAGTAGTATAGATCTAGGTCAGCCCCAGCATTTT
>.|TRBJ2-7|TRBD2|TRBV9
CASSAHRTSGTYEQYF
TGTGCCAGCAGCGCCCACCGGACTAGCGGCACCTACGAGCAGTACTTC
>.|TRBJ1-5|.|TRBV19
CATRVHSNQPQHF
TGTGCCACTCGGGTTCATAGCAATCAGCCCCAGCATTTT
>.|TRBJ2-7|.|TRBV29-1
CSVAGILKGEQYF
TGCAGCGTTGCCGGGATACTAAAAGGAGAGCAGTACTTC
>.|TRBJ2-1|.|TRBV27
CASSSTLYNEQFF
TGTGCCAGCAGTTCAACCCTCTACAATGAGCAGTTCTTC
>.|TRBJ2-2|.|TRBV28
CASQGSNTGELFF
TGTGCCAGCCAGGGGTCGAACACCGGGGAGCTGTTTTTT
>few|TRBJ1-6|TRBD1|TRBV2
CASATGTSPLHF
TGTGCCAGCGCGACAGGGACTTCACCCCTCCACTTT
>few|TRBJ2-1|.|TRBV29-1
CSLSAGEDNEQFF
TGCAGCCTGAGCGCAGGGGAGGACAATGAGCAGTTCTTC
>.|TRBJ2-1|.|TRBV18
CASSPRALVDNEQFF
TGTGCCAGCTCACCACGCGCACTAGTCGACAATGAGCAGTTCTTC
>.|TRBJ2-5|.|TRBV12-3/TRBV12-4
CASSFRGIEAQYF
TGTGCCAGCAGTTTTCGGGGGATTGAGGCCCAGTACTTC
>.|TRBJ2-1|.|TRBV24-1
CATSDRANNEQFF
TGTGCCACCAGTGATCGGGCTAACAATGAGCAGTTCTTC
>.|TRBJ2-1|.|TRBV5-1
CASSEAPGIGYNEQFF
TGCGCCAGCAGCGAGGCCCCGGGGATCGGCTACAATGAGCAGTTCTTC
>.|TRBJ2-4|.|TRBV7-8
CASSLGWTPGTKNIQYF
TGTGCCAGCAGCTTAGGTTGGACTCCGGGGACCAAAAACATTCAGTACTTC
>.|TRBJ2-7|TRBD2|TRBV10-3
CATLLAGAYEQYF
TGTGCCACCCTACTAGCGGGGGCCTACGAGCAGTACTTC
>.|TRBJ1-6|TRBD1|TRBV27
CASSKPGQGNSPLHF
TGTGCCAGCAGCAAACCGGGACAGGGTAATTCACCCCTCCACTTT
>once|TRBJ1-4|TRBD1|TRBV10-2
CASSESGGRGEKLFF
TGCGCCAGCAGCGAGTCAGGGGGGCGGGGGGAAAAACTGTTTTTT
>.|TRBJ2-2|TRBD2|TRBV6-1
CASSEGLAGVGELFF
TGTGCCAGCAGTGAAGGACTAGCTGGGGTCGGGGAGCTGTTTTTT
>.|TRBJ2-7|TRBD2|TRBV7-8
CASRFGTGGGLREQYF
TGTGCCAGCCGCTTCGGGACGGGGGGTGGACTACGCGAGCAGTACTTC
>.|TRBJ2-1|TRBD1|TRBV28
CASSLRTGSNEQFF
TGTGCCAGCAGTTTGCGGACAGGGTCGAATGAGCAGTTCTTC
>few|TRBJ2-7|.|TRBV24-1
CATSDPLYYEQYF
TGTGCCACCAGTGACCCTCTATACTACGAGCAGTACTTC
>.|TRBJ2-1|TRBD2|TRBV6-6
CASSYLGLAADEQFF
TGTGCCAGCAGTTACTTAGGACTAGCGGCGGATGAGCAGTTCTTC
>.|TRBJ2-1|.|TRBV9
CASSVEAEQFF
TGTGCCAGCAGCGTAGAGGCTGAGCAGTTCTTC
>.|TRBJ1-2|.|TRBV28
CASSSQGNYGYTF
TGTGCCAGCAGTTCTCAGGGGAACTATGGCTACACCTTC
>once|TRBJ2-2|.|TRBV7-7
CASSPRLGPGELFF
TGTGCCAGCAGCCCCAGACTAGGTCCCGGGGAGCTGTTTTTT